Reported below is one T cell receptor beta chain. The data stem from a study of cytomegalovirus exposure and HLA in healthy donors. Germline CDR1 SGHRS, CDR2 YFSETQ. CDR3 size: 13 residues. Between the trimmed V and J ends, which lost 4 bases and 2 bases, there was a span of 6 bases. The PCR was carried out with 60 Vbeta primers and 13 Jbeta primers. Sequencing used immunoSEQ multiplex PCR; TCRdb keeps in-frame clones, though not all of them. The table gives 60,000 to 75,000 clones; the top ten clones make up less than 2% of it. Source material: PBMCs. The receptor was derived from a woman aged 25 to 39 in good health and CMV-seronegative. The chain combines TRBV5-1 with TRBJ1-4; tentatively, D is TRBD1 (5 bases). CDR3 nucleotides: TGCGCCAGCAGCCGACAGACTAATGAAAAACTGTTTTTT. It is translated as CASSRQTNEKLFF.